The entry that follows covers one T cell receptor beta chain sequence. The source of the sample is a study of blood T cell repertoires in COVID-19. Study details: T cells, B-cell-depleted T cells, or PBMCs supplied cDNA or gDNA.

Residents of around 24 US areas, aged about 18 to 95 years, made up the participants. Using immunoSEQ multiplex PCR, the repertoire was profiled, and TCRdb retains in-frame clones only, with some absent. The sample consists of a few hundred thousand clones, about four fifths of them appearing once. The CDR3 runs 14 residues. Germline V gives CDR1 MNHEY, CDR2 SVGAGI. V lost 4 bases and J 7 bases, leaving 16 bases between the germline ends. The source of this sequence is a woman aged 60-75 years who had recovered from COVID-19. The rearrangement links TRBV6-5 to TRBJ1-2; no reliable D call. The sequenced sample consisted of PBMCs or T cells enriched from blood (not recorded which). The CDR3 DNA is TGTGCCAGCAGTTCCGTGCGTCCGACGGGTGGCTACACCTTC. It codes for CASSSVRPTGGYTF.